The 11 T cell receptor beta chains below were found in one sample sequenced in a study of blood T cell repertoires in COVID-19. Generated by immunoSEQ multiplex PCR, the TCRdb table keeps only in-frame clones and is missing some. This sample has tens of thousands of clones; around 86% occur once, and the top ten carry under 9%. Sequences were obtained from peripheral blood. The source of these receptors is a man aged 45-65 years with active COVID-19.

The chain links TRBV19 to TRBJ1-5; D gene uncertain. This CDR3 contains 15 residues. Trimming stripped 2 bases from V and 3 bases from J, with 11 bases between. CDR1 LNHDA and CDR2 SQIVND come from the germline V gene (reference sequence). The CDR3 nucleotides read TGTGCCAGTAGTATACCCGGCGGTTTCAATCAGCCCCAGCATTTT. It yields the protein CASSIPGGFNQPQHF.

This clone was detected only once. The chain is built from TRBV5-1 and TRBJ2-3, with 7 positions matching TRBD1. Germline V lookup: CDR1 SGHRS, CDR2 YFSETQ. The CDR3 spans 15 residues. The trim removed 5 bases at V and 4 bases at J, leaving 10 bases unmatched. The CDR3 nucleotides read TGCGCCAGCAGGTCGGGACAGAGGATCGCAGATACGCAGTATTTT. Its translation is CASRSGQRIADTQYF.

V gene TRBV3-1 (or the pseudogene TRBV3-2) combines with J gene TRBJ1-1; 9 bases match TRBD1. V was pared by 6 bases and J by 1 base, with 6 bases of the junction left unmatched. CDR1 is LGHDT, CDR2 YNNKEL, per germline (reference sequence). The CDR3 has 15 amino acids. CDR3 protein: CASRRDRAANTEAFF. In DNA form, the CDR3 reads TGTGCCAGCAGACGGGACAGGGCTGCGAACACTGAAGCTTTCTTT.

The J gene is TRBJ2-1, the V gene TRBV4-3; D not resolved. CDR1 is LGHNA and CDR2 is YSLEER in the germline V gene. Trimming cost V 0 bases and J 9 bases, with 15 bases left between them. The CDR3 runs 15 residues. The CDR3: CASSQDLTLRSEQFF. CDR3 in DNA: TGCGCCAGCAGCCAAGATCTTACGCTCCGCAGTGAGCAGTTCTTC.

CDR3: CASTWGTGGTEAFF. The CDR3 region has the DNA TGTGCCAGCACATGGGGGACAGGGGGCACTGAAGCTTTCTTT. The rearrangement links TRBV2 to TRBJ1-1, with TRBD1 matching 11 bases. The J segment lost 4 bases and the V segment lost 7 bases, leaving 5 bases of the junction unmatched. This CDR3 region has 14 residues. CDR1 and CDR2 from the germline V gene are SNHLY and FYNNEI.

This chain connects TRBV27 to TRBJ1-6; a weak D match, TRBD1 (5 bases). CDR1 and CDR2 (germline): MNHEY, SMNVEV (reference sequence). The CDR3 length is 12 residues. Trimming took 7 bases from V and 7 from J, leaving 8 bases between them. Here the CDR3 reads CASTRQNSPLHF. The CDR3 DNA is TGTGCCAGCACAAGACAGAATTCACCCCTCCACTTT.

This clone has only one observation. V and J are TRBV7-2 and TRBJ1-2; TRBD1 matches 11 bases. Germline V lookup: CDR1 SGHTA, CDR2 FQGNSA. Losses at the gene ends were 1 base for V and 7 bases for J; bases not matched to a gene: 5. CDR3 length: 15 residues. Written as DNA, the CDR3 is TGTGCCAGCAGCTTAGTAGGACAGGGGGCAGTTGGCTACACCTTC. It encodes CASSLVGQGAVGYTF.

The chain joins TRBV5-4 to TRBJ2-2; 7 bases align to TRBD1. Looked up from germline, CDR1 is SGHNT and CDR2 is YYREEE (reference sequence). The CDR3 extends over 16 amino acids. The V and J ends lost 3 bases and 4 bases, in that order; junction bases with no gene match: 9. CDR3 amino acids: CASSSGRGGATGELFF. The CDR3 nucleotides read TGTGCCAGCAGCTCTGGGCGAGGGGGCGCCACCGGGGAGCTGTTTTTT. Full variable domain (rest looked up from reference TRBV5-4 and TRBJ2-2): ETGVTQSPTHLIKTRGQQVTLRCSSQSGHNTVSWYQQALGQGPQFIFQYYREEENGRGNFPPRFSGLQFPNYSSELNVNALELDDSALYLCASSSGRGGATGELFFGEGSRLTVL.

This chain uses TRBV24-1 with TRBJ2-7; TRBD1 matches at 7 bases. The ends lost 3 bases at V and 5 bases at J; junction bases unmatched: 6. Germline V gene data show CDR1 as KGHDR and CDR2 as SFDVKD. The CDR3 extends over 14 amino acids. CDR3: CATSDPTGKNEQYF. For the CDR3, the DNA is TGTGCCACCAGTGATCCGACAGGGAAGAACGAGCAGTACTTC.

The J gene is TRBJ1-6, the V gene TRBV5-4; no reliable D call. V lost 4 bases to trimming and J lost 6 bases, with 20 bases between them. The CDR3 length is 17 residues. Germline V gene data show CDR1 as SGHNT and CDR2 as YYREEE (reference sequence). As DNA, the CDR3 is TGTGCCAGCAGCGAAGGAGGCCGGGCTGGCGTTAATTCACCCCTCCACTTT. The encoded protein is CASSEGGRAGVNSPLHF. Together with reference TRBV5-4 and TRBJ1-6, the CDR3 gives the full variable domain: ETGVTQSPTHLIKTRGQQVTLRCSSQSGHNTVSWYQQALGQGPQFIFQYYREEENGRGNFPPRFSGLQFPNYSSELNVNALELDDSALYLCASSEGGRAGVNSPLHFGNGTRLTVT.

V is TRBV5-1 and J is TRBJ1-5, with a weak D call TRBD1 (6 bases). The germline V and J ends were trimmed by 4 bases and 10 bases, with 18 bases remaining between them. Per the germline V gene, CDR1 is SGHRS and CDR2 is YFSETQ. CDR3 length: 14 residues. CDR3 DNA: TGCGCCAGCAGCCTGGGTTGGGACAATTCCCCCCAGCATTTT. Its translation is CASSLGWDNSPQHF.